The present T cell receptor beta chain was sequenced within a study of shared clonotypes between healthy human individuals. Whole-study results and caveats: Naive subsets tended to show greater estimated richness than memory subsets.

The assay ran at deep level. TCRdb's copy holds only in-frame clones and misses some; the assay was immunoSEQ multiplex PCR. The profile shows 100,000 to 130,000 clones, more than 65% of them singletons. This clone was counted a single time. Its antigen is unidentified. The ends were cut back, 5 bases at V and 7 bases at J, with 12 bases in the middle. Per germline, CDR1 MNHNY and CDR2 SVGAGI (reference sequence). This CDR3 is 13 amino acids long. The authors combined CD45RO+ cells with CCR7-negative CD45RA+ TemRA cells as CD8 memory. The sequenced material came from memory CD8+ T cells sorted from blood. Subset: CD45RO+ cells pooled with CCR7-negative TemRA cells. The sequence was obtained from a woman in her twenties or thirties in good health. The chain uses TRBV6-6 and TRBJ2-4; tentatively, D is TRBD1 or TRBD2 (7 bases each). The CDR3 region is CASSNQGGNIQYF. The CDR3 DNA follows: TGTGCCAGCAGTAACCAGGGGGGGAACATTCAGTACTTC.